This T cell receptor beta chain was retrieved from a study of identical twins. Findings and limits, study-wide: Among beta out-of-frame sequences, excess sharing between twins appeared weaker. A cross-sectional statistical analysis, not follow-up of the same donors, supported the conclusions. Carriage of fewer insertions was seen in abundant cord blood beta clonotypes, whereas memory repertoires showed none.

This clonotype was observed many times. Its antigen is unidentified. TCRdb processed the 5' RACE reads anew with MiXCR; each CDR3 protein has one entry. This sample has more than 200,000 distinct CDR3 sequences; around a tenth occur once, and the top ten carry 4.5% to 5.5%. This CDR3 has 14 residues. With 0 bases clipped from V and 7 bases from J, the junction kept 2 bases outside the gene matches. Germline-derived CDR1 and CDR2 are SGHRS and YFSETQ. The sample consisted of memory (CD45RO+) T cells sorted from blood. The chain uses TRBV5-1 and TRBJ2-1; 9 bases match TRBD1. This receptor was taken from a young woman in good health. CDR3 sequence reads: CASSLGTGENEQFF. In DNA, the CDR3 is TGCGCCAGCAGCTTGGGGACAGGGGAGAATGAGCAGTTCTTC.